This T cell receptor beta chain was captured by sequencing in a study of cytomegalovirus exposure and HLA in healthy donors. Amplification used 60 Vbeta primers and 13 Jbeta primers. Sequencing used immunoSEQ multiplex PCR; TCRdb keeps in-frame clones, though not all of them. The sample holds fewer than 250,000 clones, about 83% seen once. This CDR3 region has 14 residues. Trimming left V 6 bases short and J 0 bases short, with 12 bases between. Germline-derived CDR1 and CDR2 are KGHSH and LQKENI. This rearrangement joins TRBV18 to TRBJ2-7; D unclear. The TCR originated in a woman aged 45-65 years in good health and CMV-seropositive. Sequencing was done on a sample of PBMCs. CDR3 in DNA: TGTGCCAGCTCCGACTCCGATAGCTCCTACGAGCAGTACTTC. It translates to CASSDSDSSYEQYF.